This TCR beta chain was identified during a study of cytomegalovirus exposure and HLA in healthy donors. Study-wide results and caveats: The authors later found TCR association rates varying by HLA locus, with DRB1 most and HLA-C fewest. TCR beta sequences numbering 15,000 to 20,000 were associated with HLA alleles at 0.05 false discovery rate in a later analysis.

Note on this clone: Its cognate antigen is unknown.

Germline CDR1 SGHRS, CDR2 YFSETQ. The CDR3 runs 16 residues. The V end lost 0 bases, the J end lost 7 bases, and 19 bases lay between the germline ends. PCR primers comprised 60 Vbeta and 13 Jbeta primers. Assay: immunoSEQ multiplex PCR; the TCRdb copy retains only in-frame clones and omits some. Here the sample spans approximately 150,000 clones, 75% to 80% being singletons. Healthy individuals who donated bone marrow served as the donors. Sequencing was performed on PBMCs. The J gene is TRBJ1-2, the V gene TRBV5-1; D might be TRBD1 (5 bases). The source of this sequence is a woman between 35 and 50 years old in good health and CMV-seropositive. The CDR3 loop reads CASSLDQGGYELGYTF. The CDR3 nucleotides read TGCGCCAGCAGCTTGGACCAGGGCGGCTACGAGCTTGGCTACACCTTC.